A single sample gave rise to the 15 T cell receptor beta chains below, sequenced in a study of T-cell reconstitution after alpha-beta-depleted transplantation in children. TCRbeta library construction was performed incorporating unique molecular identifiers. Using its own MiXCR run on the PCR reads, TCRdb lists one record per CDR3 protein. The sample holds about 610,000 distinct CDR3 sequences, over 9.5% seen once. Source: PBMCs from the stem cell graft donor, taken from the stem cell graft. The receptors stem from a human donor who donated a stem cell graft to a child with acute myeloid leukemia.

The rearrangement links TRBV21-1 to TRBJ2-5; the table's D gene call, TRBD1, was not cross checked with the DNA. TRBV21-1 is annotated as a pseudogene. The CDR3 consists of 17 residues. The CDR3 DNA reads TGTGCCGACTATACGTTCCGGGACAGGGTAGACGCGGAGTCCCAGTACTTC. This sequence encodes CADYTFRDRVDAESQYF.

The chain uses TRBV12-3 or TRBV12-4 and TRBJ2-7; D not resolved. The V end lost 6 bases, the J end lost 0 bases, and 9 bases lay between the germline ends. The CDR3 has 13 residues. CDR3 sequence: CASRPSSSYEQYF. The CDR3 DNA sequence: TGTGCCAGCAGGCCGAGTAGCTCCTACGAGCAGTACTTC.

V and J are TRBV4-2 and TRBJ2-5; possible D gene TRBD2, 6 bases. Germline values: CDR1 LGHNA, CDR2 YNFKEQ. Trimming took off 0 bases at V and 5 bases at J, with 13 bases between the two ends. The CDR3 has 15 residues. CDR3 loop: CASSQDGSVKETQYF. Written as DNA, the CDR3 is TGTGCCAGCAGCCAAGACGGGAGCGTCAAGGAGACCCAGTACTTC.

The chain combines TRBV7-2 with TRBJ1-2; 8 nucleotides agree with TRBD1. V lost 3 bases and J lost 2; bases outside the gene matches: 11. Germline CDR1 is SGHTA and CDR2 is FQGNSA. The CDR3 has 17 amino acids. CDR3 residues: CASSLSAGGTGNYGYTF. CDR3 bases: TGTGCCAGCAGCTTGAGCGCAGGGGGCACGGGAAACTATGGCTACACCTTC.

This clonotype showed up many times. The rearrangement links TRBV6-1 to TRBJ2-7; possible D gene TRBD2, 5 bases. Trimming took 11 bases from V and 3 from J, leaving 23 bases between them. This CDR3 is 15 amino acids long. The germline gives CDR1 MNHNS, CDR2 SASEGT. CDR3 in DNA: TGTGCCGCCTCCCCCCGTGGCGGGTTGCTCTACGAGCAGTACTTC. As protein: CAASPRGGLLYEQYF.

This clonotype has at least ten counts. The genes are TRBV7-2 and TRBJ2-7; 13 nucleotides agree with TRBD2. The CDR3 contains 15 residues. CDR1 and CDR2 from the germline V gene are SGHTA and FQGNSA. V shed 5 bases and J 1 base; nucleotides not matched to a gene: 2. CDR3 region: CASSVLAGGSYEQYF. As DNA, the CDR3 is TGTGCCAGCAGCGTACTAGCGGGAGGGTCCTACGAGCAGTACTTC.

This clonotype occurred many times. V gene TRBV5-6 combines with J gene TRBJ2-1; tentatively, D is TRBD2 (6 bases). The germline V gene has CDR1 SGHDT and CDR2 YYEEEE. V was trimmed by 0 bases and J by 3 bases, leaving 16 bases between them. This CDR3 region has 17 residues. The CDR3 sequence: CASSLGHGGLNYNEQFF. CDR3 DNA sequence: TGTGCCAGCAGCTTGGGACATGGGGGACTGAACTACAATGAGCAGTTCTTC. The full variable domain, rest sourced from reference TRBV5-6 and TRBJ2-1, is DAGVTQSPTHLIKTRGQQVTLRCSPKSGHDTVSWYQQALGQGPQFIFQYYEEEERQRGNFPDRFSGHQFPNYSSELNVNALLLGDSALYLCASSLGHGGLNYNEQFFGPGTRLTVL.

This clonotype was seen repeatedly, ten times or more. The rearrangement joins TRBV7-3 to TRBJ2-3; D ambiguous. Trimming removed 2 bases at V and 0 bases at J, with 9 bases between. This CDR3 has 15 amino acids. Germline CDR1 and CDR2: SGHTA and FQGTGA. This CDR3 is CASSLVALSTDTQYF. The CDR3 nucleotides are TGTGCCAGCAGCTTAGTGGCGCTTAGCACAGATACGCAGTATTTT.

This chain joins TRBV9 and TRBJ2-2; the match to TRBD1 covers 7 bases. CDR1 and CDR2 from the germline V gene are SGDLS and YYNGEE. The V segment lost 4 bases and the J segment 4 bases; nucleotides outside the gene matches: 7. CDR3 length equals 15 residues. In DNA form, the CDR3 reads TGTGCCAGCAGCTCATGGGGGACAGCCACCGGGGAGCTGTTTTTT. Protein sequence: CASSSWGTATGELFF.

Many counts were recorded for this clonotype. V usage is TRBV5-1 and J usage is TRBJ2-3; D possibly corresponds to TRBD2 (5 bases). Germline V lookup: CDR1 SGHRS, CDR2 YFSETQ. V was trimmed by 2 bases and J by 8 bases, leaving 9 bases between them. This CDR3 contains 12 residues. CDR3: CASSLSGSTQYF. In DNA form, the CDR3 reads TGCGCCAGCAGCTTATCGGGATCTACGCAGTATTTT.

Ten or more counts support this clonotype. This chain connects TRBV27 to TRBJ1-6; D call uncertain. Trimming took off 4 bases at V and 9 bases at J, with 13 bases between the two ends. Germline V gene lookup returns CDR1 MNHEY and CDR2 SMNVEV (reference sequence). There are 14 residues in the CDR3. In DNA form, the CDR3 reads TGTGCCAGCAGTTCTCGGGATAGTAGTTCACCCCTCCACTTT. As protein: CASSSRDSSSPLHF.

This clonotype was observed many times. The chain uses TRBV28 and TRBJ2-1; perhaps TRBD2 as D (6 bases). Germline loops: CDR1 MDHEN, CDR2 SYDVKM. The germline V and J ends were trimmed by 8 bases and 3 bases, with 20 bases remaining between them. The CDR3 runs to 16 residues. The CDR3 coding sequence is TGTGCCAGCGGAGGAGCAAGGGCGGGGATCTACAATGAGCAGTTCTTC. This translates into CASGGARAGIYNEQFF.

The genes are TRBV5-1 and TRBJ1-1; TRBD1 aligns across 8 bases. The CDR3 is made up of 15 amino acids. Germline V gives CDR1 SGHRS, CDR2 YFSETQ. Trimming cost V 3 bases and J 1 base; bases outside gene matches: 5. The CDR3 DNA reads TGCGCCAGCAGCTCGGACAGGGCCGAGAACACTGAAGCTTTCTTT. Translating it yields CASSSDRAENTEAFF. Supplemented by reference TRBV5-1 and TRBJ1-1, the full variable domain reads KAGVTQTPRYLIKTRGQQVTLSCSPISGHRSVSWYQQTPGQGLQFLFEYFSETQRNKGNFPGRFSGRQFSNSRSEMNVSTLELGDSALYLCASSSDRAENTEAFFGQGTRLTVV.

The chain employs TRBV2 and TRBJ1-5; no firm D call. This CDR3 spans 17 amino acids. The germline V gene has CDR1 SNHLY and CDR2 FYNNEI. Trimming took off 0 bases at V and 9 bases at J, with 21 bases between the two ends. The CDR3 DNA sequence: TGTGCCAGCAGTGAAGCGGTTGGACCTGTCAGTGAAGGGCCCCAGCATTTT. It yields the protein CASSEAVGPVSEGPQHF.

This clonotype was observed a few times. The chain links TRBV7-3 to TRBJ2-7, with a weak D call TRBD1 (5 bases). The CDR3 runs to 13 residues. V was trimmed by 0 bases and J by 7 bases, leaving 10 bases between them. CDR1 is SGHTA, CDR2 FQGTGA, per germline. The CDR3 bases are TGTGCCAGCAGCTTAACGTCAGGGATGGAGCAGTACTTC. Protein product: CASSLTSGMEQYF.